This T cell receptor (beta chain) was recovered during a study of early T cells in non-severe SARS-CoV-2 infection. At the level of the study: Chains stayed unpaired after sequencing of bulk RNA from unsorted whole blood.

This clonotype was picked up many times. The target antigen is unknown. Study results and caveats: CD4 and private specificities were missed by VDJdb matching, which favored anti-spike CD8 responses.

Unique molecular identifiers tagged individual cDNA molecules. TCRdb reprocessed the 5' RACE reads via MiXCR and lists one record per CDR3 protein. The data show roughly 51,000 distinct CDR3 sequences, more than 9% seen once. V lost 3 bases and J 2 bases, leaving 13 bases between the germline ends. This CDR3 has 15 amino acids. The material sequenced was whole blood. The genes are TRBV12-3 or TRBV12-4 and TRBJ2-5, with D unclear. The TCR comes from an adult who was a healthcare worker with PCR-confirmed SARS-CoV-2 infection or an uninfected control (not recorded which). The CDR3 DNA reads as TGTGCCAGCAGTTTGGCCAGAAGTTTACAAGAGACCCAGTACTTC. Translation gives CASSLARSLQETQYF.